This T cell receptor beta chain derives from a study of T cells in localized non-small cell lung cancer. For this clone: What it binds is not known.

The protocol was immunoSEQ multiplex PCR, while the TCRdb copy is restricted to in-frame clones and leaves out a portion. Of about 130,000 clones detected, roughly 90% appear once; the ten largest clones hold 1.5% to 2%. CDR1 is SGHTA, CDR2 FQGTGA, per germline. Trimming removed 0 bases at V and 1 base at J, with 8 bases between. CDR3 length equals 15 residues. The study's findings and limits: Median detection of top 100 tumor clones in adjacent lung was around 60 clones. A raised T cell density in blood coincided with lengthier overall survival.

This specimen consisted of peripheral blood, obtained before any cancer treatment. The receptor comes from an older female donor with stage I lung adenocarcinoma. The chain combines TRBV7-3 with TRBJ2-3, with a tentative D call TRBD2 (5 bases). The CDR3 nucleotides are TGTGCCAGCAGCTTAACTAGCGTACGCACAGATACGCAGTATTTT. Its protein is CASSLTSVRTDTQYF.